Presented here are 23 T cell receptor beta chains from one specimen sequenced in a study of OX40 agonist ivuxolimab in advanced cancers. The method was the immunoSEQ multiplex PCR assay. TCRdb took over this immuneACCESS table, retaining in-frame rearrangements with V and J assigned. Such tables are incomplete; in checked studies, under half of the missing clones stem from an unresolved V gene, and the remainder is unexplained. The sample records some 22,000 clones, about 89% of which are singletons. The ten largest clones represent about 17% of the sample. Material: CD4+ or CD8+ T cells sorted from blood, obtained in a trial of the OX40 agonist ivuxolimab. Every receptor here comes from an adult with an advanced solid tumor such as melanoma, head and neck, liver or kidney cancer.

This chain connects TRBV19 to TRBJ1-6, with 8 bases aligning to TRBD1. The CDR3 runs to 16 residues. V lost 4 bases, J lost 7 bases, and 9 bases stayed unmatched. Germline V gives CDR1 LNHDA, CDR2 SQIVND (reference sequence). The CDR3 nucleotides read TGTGCCAGTAGTACGGACTGGACAGGGTCAAATTCACCCCTCCACTTT. It encodes CASSTDWTGSNSPLHF.

The chain links TRBV4-1 to TRBJ2-4, with a weak D call TRBD1 (5 bases). CDR3 length: 15 residues. The germline CDR1 and CDR2 sequences are MGHRA and YSYEKL. The germline V and J ends were trimmed by 0 bases and 2 bases, with 8 bases remaining between them. The CDR3 sequence: CASSQDPGTKNIQYF. CDR3 DNA sequence: TGCGCCAGCAGCCAAGACCCAGGGACCAAAAACATTCAGTACTTC.

This rearrangement joins TRBV10-2 to TRBJ2-1; D unresolved. V lost 7 bases and J 2 bases, leaving 18 bases between the germline ends. The CDR3 sequence is 16 residues long. Germline assignment: CDR1 WSHSY and CDR2 SAAADI. The CDR3 DNA sequence: TGCGCCAGCACCCTGAGGCCCAAAGTCCCCTACAATGAGCAGTTCTTC. Translated, it gives CASTLRPKVPYNEQFF.

The chain couples TRBV27 to TRBJ2-3, with D possibly TRBD2 on 6 matching bases. Germline assignment: CDR1 MNHEY and CDR2 SMNVEV (reference sequence). Trimming took 2 bases from V and 4 from J, leaving 10 bases between them. The CDR3 consists of 14 residues. CDR3 DNA sequence: TGTGCCAGCAGTTTAACGGGGGATTCAGATACGCAGTATTTT. This gives the protein CASSLTGDSDTQYF.

The chain links TRBV4-2 to TRBJ2-1; TRBD2 is a possible D gene (7 bases). CDR1 and CDR2 from the germline V gene are LGHNA and YNFKEQ. The CDR3 length is 15 residues. V dropped 0 bases and J dropped 9 bases, with 15 bases sitting between them. CDR3 residues: CASSQEGGALGEQFF. In DNA form, the CDR3 reads TGTGCCAGCAGCCAAGAAGGGGGGGCTTTGGGTGAGCAGTTCTTC.

The chain is built from TRBV4-1 and TRBJ1-5; possibly TRBD1 for D (5 bases). The CDR3 totals 15 residues. Deletions cut 5 bases from V and 2 bases from J, with 13 bases between. The germline CDR1 and CDR2 sequences are MGHRA and YSYEKL. CDR3 DNA: TGCGCCAGCAGCTCCGGGACGAACGGCAATCAGCCCCAGCATTTT. Protein product: CASSSGTNGNQPQHF.

The CDR3 loop is CASSLRGSGGYEQYF. Written as DNA, the CDR3 is TGCGCCAGCAGCCTACGGGGGAGCGGTGGGTACGAGCAGTACTTC. The genes are TRBV4-1 and TRBJ2-5, with D tentatively TRBD2 (6 bases). With the DNA end fitting TRBJ2-7 better, the J assignment may be wrong. Germline-derived CDR1 and CDR2 are MGHRA and YSYEKL. The CDR3 sequence is 15 residues long.

V usage is TRBV4-1 and J usage is TRBJ1-1, with 9 bases identical to TRBD1. Germline V gives CDR1 MGHRA, CDR2 YSYEKL. This CDR3 region has 16 residues. Trimming took 7 bases from V and 1 from J; bases not matched to a gene: 10. The CDR3 DNA follows: TGCGCCAGCACCAAAACGAGGGGACAGGGGAACACTGAAGCTTTCTTT. It codes for CASTKTRGQGNTEAFF.

The chain recombines TRBV4-1 with TRBJ2-7; D perhaps matches TRBD2 (7 bases). Trimming removed 4 bases from V and 6 bases from J, with 10 bases in between. This CDR3 has 12 residues. Germline assignment: CDR1 MGHRA and CDR2 YSYEKL. This chain's CDR3 is CASSPRGGEQYF. The CDR3 DNA reads as TGCGCCAGCAGCCCGAGGGGGGGCGAGCAGTACTTC.

The rearrangement joins TRBV6-5 to TRBJ1-2; D is unclear. CDR3 size: 14 residues. Germline V gene lookup returns CDR1 MNHEY and CDR2 SVGAGI. V dropped 6 bases and J dropped 3 bases, with 14 bases sitting between them. CDR3 region: CASSSFDPDYGYTF. As DNA, the CDR3 is TGTGCCAGCAGCTCCTTCGACCCGGACTATGGCTACACCTTC.

The V call is TRBV7-6, the J call TRBJ1-2, with TRBD1 as a possible D gene (6 bases). The CDR3 covers 13 residues. Germline CDR1 is SGHVS and CDR2 is FNYEAQ. Deletions cut 4 bases from V and 4 bases from J, with 10 bases between. The CDR3 is CASSSQGSYGYTF. The CDR3 nucleotides are TGTGCCAGCAGCTCACAGGGATCCTATGGCTACACCTTC.

The rearrangement links TRBV19 to TRBJ2-3, with D perhaps TRBD1 or TRBD2 (5 bases each). Germline V gives CDR1 LNHDA, CDR2 SQIVND (reference sequence). The V end was cut by 6 bases, the J end by 0 bases, with 13 bases between. This CDR3 contains 15 residues. CDR3 in DNA: TGTGCCAGTAGAGGTGCGAGGGGAAGCACAGATACGCAGTATTTT. Translating it yields CASRGARGSTDTQYF.

The V and J genes are TRBV7-8 and TRBJ1-1; D is perhaps TRBD1 (5 bases). In germline, CDR1 is SGHVS, CDR2 FQNEAQ. V was cut by 6 bases and J by 4 bases, with 27 bases left in between. The CDR3 contains 18 residues. The CDR3, as DNA: TGTGCCAGCAGTTTTACTCGGAATCGCGGGGACCCGAGCACTGAAGCTTTCTTT. Protein sequence: CASSFTRNRGDPSTEAFF.

V gene TRBV7-9 combines with J gene TRBJ2-1, with TRBD1 matching over 7 bases. The CDR3 has 15 residues. Germline loops: CDR1 SEHNR, CDR2 FQNEAQ (reference sequence). The V gene end was trimmed by 4 bases and the J gene end by 4 bases; junction bases not matched to a gene: 7. The DNA of the CDR3 is TGTGCCAGCAGCTACCTCGGGACAGATTACAATGAGCAGTTCTTC. Translated: CASSYLGTDYNEQFF.

CDR3 coding DNA: TGTGCCAGCAGTTACTCGGGGACAGTGAACACTGAAGCTTTCTTT. Protein sequence: CASSYSGTVNTEAFF. The V call is TRBV6-5, the J call TRBJ1-1, with 7 bases aligning to TRBD1. This CDR3 has 15 amino acids. Looked up from germline, CDR1 is MNHEY and CDR2 is SVGAGI. After removal of 0 bases from V and 0 bases from J, the junction contained 1 base not matched to a gene.

The chain couples TRBV4-1 to TRBJ1-6; maybe TRBD1 (5 bases). Between the trimmed V and J ends, which lost 1 base and 12 bases, there was a span of 10 bases. The length of the CDR3 is 13 residues. Germline V CDR1 and CDR2: MGHRA, YSYEKL. The CDR3 loop is CASSQVGTLPLHF. The CDR3 coding sequence is TGCGCCAGCAGCCAAGTAGGGACTTTACCCCTCCACTTT.

This clone was counted only a few times. DNA for the CDR3: TGTGCCAGTAGTATGTCAGGGTACGAGCAGTACTTC. Translating gives CASSMSGYEQYF. The rearrangement uses TRBV19 and TRBJ2-7; D is perhaps TRBD1 (5 bases). Per germline, CDR1 LNHDA and CDR2 SQIVND (reference sequence). The ends were cut back, 3 bases at V and 4 bases at J, with 7 bases in the middle. The CDR3 length is 12 residues.

The chain carries TRBV7-9 and TRBJ1-5, with 7 bases matching TRBD1. This CDR3 has 16 amino acids. The V gene end was trimmed by 5 bases and the J gene end by 6 bases; junction bases not matched to a gene: 13. Per germline, CDR1 SEHNR and CDR2 FQNEAQ (reference sequence). CDR3 sequence reads: CASSPPDREDGQPQHF. CDR3 nucleotide sequence: TGTGCCAGCAGCCCCCCAGACAGGGAAGACGGTCAGCCCCAGCATTTT.

The chain carries TRBV11-3 and TRBJ2-3, with D possibly matching TRBD2 (7 bases). Germline-derived CDR1 and CDR2 are SGHNT and YENEEA. This CDR3 region has 17 residues. The ends were cut back, 5 bases at V and 4 bases at J, with 22 bases in the middle. CDR3 region: CASSPVPGGGGADTQYF. For the CDR3, the DNA is TGTGCCAGCAGCCCCGTCCCTGGGGGCGGGGGCGCAGATACGCAGTATTTT.

To note about this clone: The junction shows a germline mismatch at one end, possibly a read error. V and J are TRBV7-7 and TRBJ2-6; D may be TRBD1 or TRBD2 (5 bases each). Germline V gives CDR1 SSHAT, CDR2 FNYEAQ (reference sequence). The length of the CDR3 is 15 residues. CDR3: CASSSGGSGANVLTF. In DNA form, the CDR3 reads TGTGCTAGCAGCAGTGGGGGCTCTGGGGCCAACGTCCTGACTTTC.

Only one count was recorded for this clone. The V call is TRBV2, the J call TRBJ2-3, with 12 positions matching TRBD2. This CDR3 spans 15 amino acids. The trim removed 6 bases at V and 1 base at J, leaving 2 bases unmatched. CDR1 is SNHLY and CDR2 is FYNNEI in the germline V gene. The CDR3 loop is CASSRTSGGTDTQYF. DNA of the CDR3: TGTGCCAGCAGCAGGACTAGCGGGGGCACAGATACGCAGTATTTT.

This rearrangement joins TRBV30 to TRBJ2-3; D not resolved. The V and J ends lost 0 bases and 2 bases respectively, with 6 bases between them. From germline, CDR1 is GTSNPN and CDR2 SVGIG (reference sequence). The CDR3 covers 13 residues. The CDR3 bases are TGTGCCTGGAGTGTACAGCCCACAGATACGCAGTATTTT. Amino acids: CAWSVQPTDTQYF.

V is TRBV7-3 and J is TRBJ2-1; D is uncertain. CDR1 and CDR2 from the germline V gene are SGHTA and FQGTGA. Trimming removed 2 bases at V and 8 bases at J, with 7 bases between. The CDR3 extends over 12 amino acids. The CDR3 protein is CASSLRGDEQFF. CDR3 sequence (DNA): TGTGCCAGCAGCTTACGTGGGGATGAGCAGTTCTTC. Looking up the rest from reference TRBV7-3 and TRBJ2-1 gives the full variable domain: GAGVSQTPSNKVTEKGKYVELRCDPISGHTALYWYRQSLGQGPEFLIYFQGTGAADDSGLPNDRFFAVRPEGSVSTLKIQRTERGDSAVYLCASSLRGDEQFFGPGTRLTVL.